The next 8 T cell receptor beta chains were all read from a single sample in a study of T cells in Graves' hyperthyroidism and ophthalmopathy. There were TCR beta CDR3 regions amplified from RNA transcripts. Carried out on the TCR CDR3, a first-round RT-PCR used the HTBI primer set. TCRdb redid the calling of the multiplex PCR reads with MiXCR, one entry per CDR3 protein. Of 300,000 to 450,000 distinct CDR3 sequences detected, 25% appear once; the ten largest clones hold about 73%. Sequenced sample: blood. Receptors were obtained from a man in his fifties or sixties with Graves' hyperthyroidism.

This chain joins TRBV6-1 and TRBJ2-6; TRBD2 might be the D (6 bases). Trimming removed 8 bases at V and 0 bases at J, with 20 bases between. The V gene's germline CDR1 is MNHNS and CDR2 SASEGT. This CDR3 has 18 residues. The CDR3: CASCRRSGVSSGANVLTF. The CDR3, as DNA: TGTGCCAGCTGTCGACGGTCGGGGGTCTCCTCTGGGGCCAACGTCCTGACTTTC.

This sequence joins TRBV11-2 and TRBJ1-5, with 7 bases aligning to TRBD1. The CDR3 spans 15 residues. Trimming took 5 bases from V and 0 from J; bases not matched to a gene: 4. From germline, CDR1 is SGHAT and CDR2 FQNNGV. The CDR3 coding sequence is TGTGCCAGCAGCAAACAGGGGAATAGCAATCAGCCCCAGCATTTT. Residues: CASSKQGNSNQPQHF.

This clonotype was detected a few times. This chain uses TRBV24-1 with TRBJ1-1; D remains unclear. The V gene lost 5 bases and the J gene lost 1 base, with 7 bases spanning the gap. Germline CDR1 KGHDR, CDR2 SFDVKD. There are 13 residues in the CDR3. CDR3 DNA: TGTGCCACCAGTGGGGGTTGGAACACTGAAGCTTTCTTT. Translated: CATSGGWNTEAFF.

About this clonotype: It may be a read error: a sequence one base away is much more abundant. The J gene is TRBJ2-1, the V gene TRBV7-9, with TRBD1 identical over 9 bases. The germline V gene encodes CDR1 SEHNR and CDR2 FQNEAQ (reference sequence). The CDR3 contains 15 residues. The V segment lost 5 bases and the J segment 4 bases; nucleotides outside the gene matches: 6. CDR3 sequence: CASSKRQGGYNEQFF. Here the CDR3 DNA reads TGTGCCAGCAGCAAGCGACAGGGGGGGTACAATGAGCAGTTCTTC.

J is TRBJ1-4 and V is TRBV2; no clear D gene. In germline, CDR1 is SNHLY, CDR2 FYNNEI. The V and J ends lost 4 bases and 8 bases respectively, with 5 bases between them. The CDR3 extends over 11 amino acids. The CDR3 DNA follows: TGTGCCAGCAGTGTTTTAGAAAAACTGTTTTTT. Translating gives CASSVLEKLFF.

The V gene is TRBV4-1, the J gene TRBJ2-5, with TRBD2 matching over 8 bases. The CDR3 is 15 residues long. Losses at the gene ends were 1 base for V and 4 bases for J; bases not matched to a gene: 5. Per the germline V gene, CDR1 is MGHRA and CDR2 is YSYEKL. The CDR3 DNA is TGCGCCAGCAGCCAAGGTAGCGGGACTCGAGAGACCCAGTACTTC. Translated, it gives CASSQGSGTRETQYF.

This clonotype has more than one count but fewer than ten. The V and J genes are TRBV27 and TRBJ1-2; D is unresolved. Germline-derived CDR1 and CDR2 are MNHEY and SMNVEV (reference sequence). The germline V and J ends were trimmed by 1 base and 4 bases, with 13 bases remaining between them. The CDR3 consists of 15 residues. The CDR3 DNA reads TGTGCCAGCAGTTTATTCGGGGAGGTGAGCTATGGCTACACCTTC. It codes for CASSLFGEVSYGYTF.

The rearrangement uses TRBV24-1 and TRBJ2-3; the D gene is possibly TRBD2 (5 bases). The CDR3 consists of 17 residues. Trimming stripped 0 bases from V and 2 bases from J, with 14 bases between. Germline V gives CDR1 KGHDR, CDR2 SFDVKD. CDR3 sequence (DNA): TGTGCCACCAGTGATTTGCCGACTAACCATTACACAGATACGCAGTATTTT. This codes for CATSDLPTNHYTDTQYF.